This TCR beta chain originates from a study of regulatory T cells in long-lasting Graves disease. Construction of TCR beta libraries relied on iRepertoire HTBI primers and on Arm-PCR targeting CDR3 regions. One entry per CDR3 protein results from TCRdb running MiXCR on the multiplex PCR reads. The sample holds around 250,000 distinct CDR3 sequences, about 19% seen once. With respect to this clonotype: The antigen is not known.

Study outcomes and limitations: Comparison showed that persistent patients shared more public clonotypes (under 3,000) than new patients (966). Accuracy might have suffered from few samples. TRBV28, TRBJ1-2 and TRBJ2-5 emerged as the favored segments in persistent disease.

Time point indicated: newly diagnosed GD, antithyroid drugs for less than 3 months. Extracted PBMC RNA gave rise to the TCR library. All patients originated from an endocrinology department located in Xi'an, China. Trimming cost V 4 bases and J 7 bases, with 8 bases left between them. In germline, CDR1 is MGHRA, CDR2 YSYEKL. CDR3 length equals 12 residues. This chain uses TRBV4-1 with TRBJ2-1, with D unclear. The specimen was peripheral blood mononuclear cells (PBMCs), collected at new diagnosis, from a patient treated with antithyroid drugs. This clonotype was sampled from a female donor with Graves disease. Here the CDR3 DNA reads TGCGCCAGCAGCCCGGACCATAATGAGCAGTTCTTC. The encoded protein is CASSPDHNEQFF.